This T cell receptor (beta chain) comes out of a study of radiation and T cells in renal cell carcinoma. Findings of the study overall: From baseline, blood top tumor clonotypes peaked at 2 weeks post-radiation.

Documented time point: blood 2 weeks post-SBRT. The treatment was: 15 Gy SBRT to primary tumor, nephrectomy 4 weeks later. Measured with immunoSEQ multiplex PCR; TCRdb has only the in-frame clones, and not every one. The sample lists 60,000 to 80,000 clones, over 80% occurring once. Turning to this clone: Antigen: not known.

The germline V gene encodes CDR1 LNHDA and CDR2 SQIVND (reference sequence). There are 13 residues in the CDR3. V was trimmed by 6 bases and J by 0 bases, leaving 7 bases between them. This receptor was identified in a man in his sixties with renal cell carcinoma. The chain joins TRBV19 to TRBJ2-3; D not certain. The sample in question was blood, obtained from a patient whose treatment included radiotherapy and nephrectomy. CDR3 region: CASSGQSTDTQYF. CDR3 DNA sequence: TGTGCCAGTAGCGGCCAAAGCACAGATACGCAGTATTTT.